The present entry profiles one TCR delta chain with its context. TCRdb re-called clones from the RT-PCR reads via CATT. This table holds roughly 14,000 delta-chain clones, about 8.6% found once. CDR1 and CDR2 (germline): GEAIGNYY, EKD. V was shortened by 0 bases and J by 11 bases, with 33 bases between the two germline ends. This CDR3 is 19 amino acids long. This entry belongs to a study of gamma-delta T cells after stem cell transplantation. The TCR sequence derives from a human donor. It is not recorded whose cells these are; they may come from a transplant donor. Sequencing was done on a sample of gamma-delta T cells. The chain combines TRDV2 with TRDJ1; D not certain. The CDR3 protein is CACDTVLDQLVYRICNLIF. Written as DNA, the CDR3 is TGTGCCTGTGACACCGTTCTGGATCAGCTGGTGTATAGAATCTGTAACCTCATCTTT.